The 16 T cell receptor beta chains in this list originate from one sample, sequenced in a study of CD8 T cells in ankylosing spondylitis. A single record per CDR3 protein comes from TCRdb applying MiXCR to the 5' RACE reads. Of roughly 130,000 distinct CDR3 sequences in the sample, about 6.4% were seen once. Sequenced material: blood, either unsorted or a sorted T cell fraction (not recorded which). The receptors were gathered from a male donor with ankylosing spondylitis or in good health (not recorded which).

CDR3: CASSISRQYNTEAFF. The CDR3 region has the DNA TGTGCCAGTAGTATATCTCGGCAGTATAACACTGAAGCTTTCTTT. The chain is built from TRBV19 and TRBJ1-1, with D unclear. Germline CDR1 reads LNHDA; CDR2 reads SQIVND (reference sequence). V lost 2 bases and J lost 2, with 12 bases in between. The CDR3 covers 15 residues.

V usage is TRBV6-2 or TRBV6-3 and J usage is TRBJ1-1; TRBD1 might be the D (5 bases). This CDR3 region has 13 residues. Germline-derived CDR1 and CDR2 are MNHEY and SVGEGT. Trimming left V 6 bases short and J 0 bases short, with 8 bases between. CDR3 loop: CASRGALNTEAFF. The CDR3 DNA follows: TGTGCCAGCAGAGGGGCATTGAACACTGAAGCTTTCTTT.

This clonotype was picked up many times. The chain joins TRBV20-1 to TRBJ2-7; D not certain. Trimming removed 6 bases from V and 0 bases from J, with 9 bases in between. The CDR3 spans 12 residues. Germline CDR1 and CDR2: DFQATT and SNEGSKA (reference sequence). This CDR3 is CSAPRASYEQYF. CDR3 nucleotides: TGCAGTGCCCCCCGGGCCTCCTACGAGCAGTACTTC.

This clonotype has ten or more counts. This chain connects TRBV7-7 to TRBJ2-7; 7 bases are a match to TRBD1. Per germline, CDR1 SSHAT and CDR2 FNYEAQ (reference sequence). After removal of 1 base from V and 6 bases from J, the junction contained 6 bases not matched to a gene. The CDR3 sequence is 14 residues long. The CDR3 coding sequence is TGTGCCAGCAGCTTAGATGGGACAGTCGGCGAGCAGTACTTC. It specifies CASSLDGTVGEQYF.

This clonotype came up many times. V and J are TRBV3-1 and TRBJ2-3; D unclear. Looked up from germline, CDR1 is LGHDT and CDR2 is YNNKEL (reference sequence). V dropped 1 base and J dropped 4 bases, with 12 bases sitting between them. The CDR3 length is 15 residues. The CDR3 region has the DNA TGTGCCAGCAGCCAAGGGTACCTTGAAGCAGATACGCAGTATTTT. Protein: CASSQGYLEADTQYF.

The table lists this clonotype with a few counts. The genes are TRBV14 and TRBJ2-2; no clear D. The germline V and J ends were trimmed by 0 bases and 3 bases, with 5 bases remaining between them. The CDR3 covers 14 residues. CDR1 and CDR2 (germline): SGHDN, FVKESK. CDR3 residues: CASSQDPHTGELFF. CDR3 bases: TGTGCCAGCAGCCAAGATCCCCACACCGGGGAGCTGTTTTTT. Full variable domain (missing parts from reference TRBV14 and TRBJ2-2): EAGVTQFPSHSVIEKGQTVTLRCDPISGHDNLYWYRRVMGKEIKFLLHFVKESKQDESGMPNNRFLAERTGGTYSTLKVQPAELEDSGVYFCASSQDPHTGELFFGEGSRLTVL.

V gene TRBV6-5 combines with J gene TRBJ2-7; D uncertain. The ends were cut back, 5 bases at V and 4 bases at J, with 15 bases in the middle. Looked up from germline, CDR1 is MNHEY and CDR2 is SVGAGI. The CDR3 runs 14 residues. CDR3 amino acids: CASSTDGSPYEQYF. The CDR3 coding sequence is TGTGCCAGCAGTACCGACGGAAGTCCTTACGAGCAGTACTTC.

Many counts were recorded for this clonotype. The chain recombines TRBV10-3 with TRBJ2-6; 7 bases are a match to TRBD1. Unmatched junction bases numbered 13, after V lost 4 bases and J lost 1 base. This CDR3 comprises 19 residues. Germline values: CDR1 ENHRY, CDR2 SYGVKD. This chain's CDR3 is CAISGFEDRRWSGANVLTF. The CDR3 DNA follows: TGTGCCATCAGTGGATTCGAGGACAGGAGGTGGTCTGGGGCCAACGTCCTGACTTTC.

This clonotype has at least ten counts. The chain joins TRBV6-2 or TRBV6-3 to TRBJ2-1, with TRBD2 matching 11 bases. V lost 2 bases and J lost 9; bases outside the gene matches: 3. CDR3 length: 14 residues. Germline assignment: CDR1 MNHEY and CDR2 SVGEGT. This CDR3 is CASSYPGLAGEQFF. For the CDR3, the DNA is TGTGCCAGCAGTTACCCCGGACTAGCGGGTGAGCAGTTCTTC.

This clonotype occurred many times. This rearrangement joins TRBV12-3 or TRBV12-4 to TRBJ2-7, with 9 bases lining up with TRBD1. CDR3 length equals 15 residues. V lost 1 base to trimming and J lost 2 bases; unmatched junction nucleotides: 3. The CDR3 sequence is CASSLEDRGPYEQYF. The CDR3 DNA reads TGTGCCAGCAGTTTAGAGGACAGGGGTCCCTACGAGCAGTACTTC.

This clonotype has ten or more counts. The chain recombines TRBV7-8 with TRBJ2-1, with 8 nucleotides matching TRBD1. CDR1 and CDR2 from the germline V gene are SGHVS and FQNEAQ. Germline trimming cut 3 bases from V and 5 bases from J; bases unmatched to any gene: 6. The CDR3 has 15 residues. The CDR3 sequence is CASSLRQGTHNEQFF. DNA for the CDR3: TGTGCCAGCAGCTTGAGACAGGGGACCCACAATGAGCAGTTCTTC.

In its sample, this clonotype was seen many times. This rearrangement joins TRBV12-3 or TRBV12-4 to TRBJ1-1; no clear D. The CDR3 spans 15 residues. V was clipped by 5 bases and J by 4 bases, with 17 bases between them. The CDR3 DNA follows: TGTGCCAGCAGTCCGAGTCCCACTAGAGTCACTGAAGCTTTCTTT. Translating it yields CASSPSPTRVTEAFF.

This clonotype has at least ten counts. The chain uses TRBV28 and TRBJ1-5; 10 bases are shared with TRBD1. The length of the CDR3 is 15 residues. The germline V gene has CDR1 MDHEN and CDR2 SYDVKM. Germline trimming cut 4 bases from V and 3 bases from J; bases unmatched to any gene: 3. The CDR3 DNA reads TGTGCCAGCAGTTGGGGACAGGGGCACAATCAGCCCCAGCATTTT. The encoded protein is CASSWGQGHNQPQHF.

In its sample, this clonotype was seen many times. This chain links TRBV14 with TRBJ1-1; 9 bases are shared with TRBD1. The CDR3 loop spans 12 amino acids. The germline CDR1 and CDR2 sequences are SGHDN and FVKESK. Trimming removed 1 base from V and 11 bases from J; junction bases left unmatched: 2. In DNA form, the CDR3 reads TGTGCCAGCAGCCAAGGGACAGGGGCGGCTTTCTTT. Amino acids: CASSQGTGAAFF.

The table lists this clonotype with many counts. The CDR3 reads CASSAGTSGGNQETQYF. CDR3 bases: TGTGCCAGCAGCGCCGGGACTAGCGGGGGGAACCAAGAGACCCAGTACTTC. The rearrangement uses TRBV9 and TRBJ2-5; 15 bases are shared with TRBD2. Per germline, CDR1 SGDLS and CDR2 YYNGEE. J gave up 0 bases and V 3 bases, and 3 bases lay outside the gene matches. The CDR3 is 17 residues long.

This clonotype came up many times. The J gene is TRBJ2-7, the V gene TRBV10-3, with 9 positions matching TRBD1. The V gene's germline CDR1 is ENHRY and CDR2 SYGVKD. The ends lost 0 bases at V and 6 bases at J; junction bases unmatched: 12. CDR3 length: 17 amino acids. In nucleotides, the CDR3 is TGTGCCATCAGTGAGTCGCTAATGACGGGACAGGGAGGCGAGCAGTACTTC. Encoded protein: CAISESLMTGQGGEQYF.